This T cell receptor beta chain was sequenced in a study of T cell responses to AZD1222 COVID-19 vaccine. Germline V gene lookup returns CDR1 KGHSH and CDR2 LQKENI. The CDR3 covers 13 residues. V was shortened by 0 bases and J by 10 bases, with 9 bases between the two germline ends. The repertoire was sequenced with immunoSEQ multiplex PCR; TCRdb's copy has only in-frame clones and lacks some. The sample shows 90,000 to 120,000 clones, around nine tenths of them seen only once. With respect to this clone: The target antigen is unknown.

Study-wide points: Clonal diversity may have been underestimated in mostly white British donors. Repertoires in all cases were sampled only once the peak T cell response had passed.

The sequence derives from an adult who received the AZD1222 COVID-19 vaccine. The specimen was peripheral blood, collected 28 days after the second AZD1222 dose. The chain joins TRBV18 to TRBJ1-4; D ambiguous. The CDR3 region has the DNA TGTGCCAGCTCACCACCGGAGGGAGGAAAACTGTTTTTT. It codes for CASSPPEGGKLFF.